Listed below are T cell receptor beta chains from one sample, sequenced in a study of cytotoxic CD8 clonotypes in ibrutinib-treated CLL. Only in-frame clones appear in the TCRdb table, and some are missing; sequencing was by immunoSEQ multiplex PCR. This sample carries approximately 160,000 clones, more than 70% of them seen once, and the ten largest clones take 3% to 3.5%. The source was PBMCs, collected at disease progression, from a patient treated with ibrutinib. These TCRs come from a human donor with chronic lymphocytic leukemia. Each CDR3 is given with its conserved first and last residue. A D gene is named only where the DNA matches it firmly. Only some rows state a clone size, as once, few, many or a class for expanded clones.

-	TRBD1	TRBV7-2	TRBJ1-1	TGTGCCAGCAGCACCACAGGGGGAGGGAACACTGAAGCTTTCTTT	CASSTTGGGNTEAFF
-	-	TRBV4-2	TRBJ2-5	TGTGCCAGCAGCCAAGGTTTAGCGAGGGGGACCCAAGAGACCCAGTACTTC	CASSQGLARGTQETQYF
-	TRBD2	TRBV9	TRBJ2-5	TGTGCCAGCAGCGTAGGACTAGCCGAGACCCAGTACTTC	CASSVGLAETQYF
-	TRBD1	TRBV28	TRBJ1-5	TGTGCCAGCAGCCAGACAGGGCCTGAGGGTCAGCCCCAGCATTTT	CASSQTGPEGQPQHF
-	TRBD1	TRBV11-2	TRBJ1-4	TGTGCCAGCAGCGGCCCGGGACAGGGGATTGAAAAACTGTTTTTT	CASSGPGQGIEKLFF
-	-	TRBV7-6	TRBJ2-7	TGTGCCAGCAGCTTAGGCCTAGCGCCCACCTACGAGCAGTACTTC	CASSLGLAPTYEQYF
-	-	TRBV5-1	TRBJ2-3	TGCGCCAGCAGCTTGGGAGAGCCGTATACGCAGTATTTT	CASSLGEPYTQYF
-	TRBD1	TRBV2	TRBJ2-7	TGTGCCAGCACATCTAGGACAGGCTACGAGCAGTACTTC	CASTSRTGYEQYF
-	-	TRBV7-9	TRBJ1-4	TGTGCCAGCAGCTTAGGGACATTCGATGAAAAACTGTTTTTT	CASSLGTFDEKLFF
-	-	TRBV5-1	TRBJ2-3	TGCGCCAGCAGCTTCACAGATACGCAGTATTTT	CASSFTDTQYF
-	TRBD2	TRBV7-2	TRBJ2-7	TGTGCCAGCAGCTTTTCGGGACTAGCGGGAGTGACCTACTCCTACGAGCAGTACTTC	CASSFSGLAGVTYSYEQYF
once	TRBD1	TRBV19	TRBJ1-5	TGTGCCAGTAGTCCCTTTGTGGCAGGGGGGAAGGATCAGCCCCAGCATTTT	CASSPFVAGGKDQPQHF
-	-	TRBV28	TRBJ1-1	TGTGCCAGCAGAGCTGGCCCGTCCTCAGCTTTCTTT	CASRAGPSSAFF
-	-	TRBV4-1	TRBJ2-2	TGCGCCAGCAGCCGGGAGGACGGGGAGCTGTTTTTT	CASSREDGELFF
once	TRBD2	TRBV18	TRBJ2-7	TGTGCCAGCTCACAAACGGGTCTAGCGGGAGGGAACGAGCAGTACTTC	CASSQTGLAGGNEQYF
-	TRBD1	TRBV11-2	TRBJ1-2	TGTGCCAGCAGCCTAGGGGGCGCGGACTATGGCTACACCTTC	CASSLGGADYGYTF
-	-	TRBV2	TRBJ1-5	TGTGCCAGCAGTGTGTTTCCGGACGGCAATCAGCCCCAGCATTTT	CASSVFPDGNQPQHF
-	TRBD1	TRBV27	TRBJ2-5	TGTGCCAGCAGCCCAACAGGGGGCTTGGAGACCCAGTACTTC	CASSPTGGLETQYF
-	TRBD2	TRBV30	TRBJ2-5	TGTGCCTGGTGGGGGGGCCAAGAGACCCAGTACTTC	CAWWGGQETQYF
once	-	TRBV19	TRBJ1-5	TGTGCCAGTAGTCCCCGGGACCCCGAGAAGCCCCAGCATTTT	CASSPRDPEKPQHF
-	TRBD1	TRBV7-8	TRBJ2-7	TGTGCCAGCAGCTTTACGACAGGGTTGGAGTCCTACGAGCAGTACTTC	CASSFTTGLESYEQYF
many	-	TRBV6-5	TRBJ1-1	TGTGCCAGCAGTGACACAGGGTTGAACACTGAAGCTTTCTTT	CASSDTGLNTEAFF
-	-	TRBV14	TRBJ2-5	TGTGCCAGCAGCCAAGATGGCGAGGGTCAAGAGACCCAGTACTTC	CASSQDGEGQETQYF
-	-	TRBV7-9	TRBJ2-7	TGTGCCAGCAGCCCCAGGGCAGGGCGAACCTACGAGCAGTACTTC	CASSPRAGRTYEQYF
-	-	TRBV9	TRBJ2-1	TGTGCCAGCAGCGTAGCTGGGGCGCGCTCCTACAATGAGCAGTTCTTC	CASSVAGARSYNEQFF
-	-	TRBV5-1	TRBJ1-4	TGCGCCAGCAGCTTCTCAGACACCGAAAAACTGTTTTTT	CASSFSDTEKLFF
once	-	TRBV18	TRBJ2-5	TGTGCCAGCTCACCCAGGGCCAGGGGAACTTTGGAGACCCAGTACTTC	CASSPRARGTLETQYF
-	-	TRBV27	TRBJ1-2	TGTGCCAGCCGCGGGGCAGGCTATGGCTACACCTTC	CASRGAGYGYTF
-	-	TRBV11-2	TRBJ1-1	TGTGCCAGCAGCTTAGAAGGGTCCACTGAAGCTTTCTTT	CASSLEGSTEAFF
-	-	TRBV2	TRBJ1-3	TGTGCCAGCAGTGATAACGCGTTGCGTGGAAACACCATATATTTT	CASSDNALRGNTIYF
once	-	TRBV5-1	TRBJ1-2	TGCGCCAGCAGCTTGGCCGCAGGGGCTACATTATTGGATGGCTACACCTTC	CASSLAAGATLLDGYTF